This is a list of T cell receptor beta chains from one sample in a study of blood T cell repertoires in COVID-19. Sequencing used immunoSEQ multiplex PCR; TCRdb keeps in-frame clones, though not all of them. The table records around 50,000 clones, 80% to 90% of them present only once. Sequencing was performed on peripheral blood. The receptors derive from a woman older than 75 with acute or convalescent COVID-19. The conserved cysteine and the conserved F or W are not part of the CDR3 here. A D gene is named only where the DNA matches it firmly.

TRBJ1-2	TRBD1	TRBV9	ASSQPGDRTYGYT
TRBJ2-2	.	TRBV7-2	ASSRGLTGELF
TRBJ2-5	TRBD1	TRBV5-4	ASSLTGEGETQY
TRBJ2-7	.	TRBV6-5	ASSRAGLRYEQY
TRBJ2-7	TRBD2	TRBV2	ASSKIGLAGDEQY
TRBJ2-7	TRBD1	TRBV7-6	ASSYGGQGPHEQY
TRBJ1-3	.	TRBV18	ASSPTRTGNTIY
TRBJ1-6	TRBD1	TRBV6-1	ASSEGTGVVSPLH
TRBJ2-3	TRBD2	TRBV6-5	ASSYLAGSDTQY
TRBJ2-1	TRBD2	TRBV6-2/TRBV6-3	ASSYGLAGYNEQF
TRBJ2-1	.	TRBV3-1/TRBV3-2	ASSQDVTKGREQF
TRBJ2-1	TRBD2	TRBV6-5	AAGRGGYNEQF
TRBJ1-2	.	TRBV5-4	ASNFGQTRSGYT
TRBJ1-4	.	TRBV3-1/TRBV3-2	ASSPGGTLNEKLF
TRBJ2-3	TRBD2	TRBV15	ATSRRTSGGTDTQY
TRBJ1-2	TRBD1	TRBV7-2	ASSSYSDRGRGYT
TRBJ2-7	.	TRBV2	ASIPGLQRTYEQY
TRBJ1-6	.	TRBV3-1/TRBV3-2	ASSQSAGNSPLH
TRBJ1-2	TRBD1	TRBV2	ASSPGQGYGYT
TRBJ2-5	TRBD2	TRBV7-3	ASSSGGGKSETQY
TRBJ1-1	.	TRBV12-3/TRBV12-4	ASSYSGPEAF
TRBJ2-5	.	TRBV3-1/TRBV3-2	ASSQDLGKETQY
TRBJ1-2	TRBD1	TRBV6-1	ASSEMAGQGQGYT
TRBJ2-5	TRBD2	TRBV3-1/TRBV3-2	ASSQAEKRGPQETQY
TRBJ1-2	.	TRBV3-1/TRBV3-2	ASSQESGFGYT
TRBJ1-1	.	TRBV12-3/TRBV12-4	ASSGDWNTEAF
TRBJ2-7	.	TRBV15	ATSPNSYEQY
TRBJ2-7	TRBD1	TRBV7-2	ASIQDRGQYEQY
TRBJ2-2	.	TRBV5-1	ASGRQGGNTGELF
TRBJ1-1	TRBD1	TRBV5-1	ASSIGQGAGMAF
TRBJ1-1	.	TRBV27	ASSFSTGLGTEAF
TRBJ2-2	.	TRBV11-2	ASSLMGPGRGNTGELF
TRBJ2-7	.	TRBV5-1	ASRGQSSYEQY
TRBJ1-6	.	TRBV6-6	ASSSSDRDYNSPLH
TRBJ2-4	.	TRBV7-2	ASSLYNIQY
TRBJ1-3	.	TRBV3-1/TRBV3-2	ASSPRKGRDSGNTIY
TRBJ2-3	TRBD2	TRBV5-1	ASSLTSGTNTDTQY
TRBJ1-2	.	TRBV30	AEQGMNYGYT
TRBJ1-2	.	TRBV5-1	ASSLGAGANYGYT
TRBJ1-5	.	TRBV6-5	ASRVGGNYQPQH
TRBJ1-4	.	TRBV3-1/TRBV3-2	ASTPGNNEKLF
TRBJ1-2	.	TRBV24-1	ATSDQGRGYT
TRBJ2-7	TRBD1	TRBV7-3	ASSGNDRGEQY
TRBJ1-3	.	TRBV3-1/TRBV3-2	ASQGGAGNTIY
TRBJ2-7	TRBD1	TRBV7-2	ASSTGAPRPYEQY
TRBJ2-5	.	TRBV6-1	ASSEVGRVLETQY
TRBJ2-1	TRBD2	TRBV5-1	ASSLGSGGATYNEQF
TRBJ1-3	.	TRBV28	ASSLGGAAGNTIY
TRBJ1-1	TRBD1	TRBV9	ASSTGQGGTEAF
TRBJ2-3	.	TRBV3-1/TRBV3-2	ASSFSTGSTDTQY
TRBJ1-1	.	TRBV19	ASREQRSTEAF
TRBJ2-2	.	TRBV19	ASSRTGTNTGELF
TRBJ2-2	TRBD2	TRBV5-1	ASSPWTSGGTGELF
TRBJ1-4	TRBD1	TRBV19	ASRDRASNEKLF
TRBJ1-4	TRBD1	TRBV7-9	ASSGDREALNEKLF
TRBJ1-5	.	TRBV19	ASSTQGGNQPQH
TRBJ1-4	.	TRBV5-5	ASSLQQPNEKLF